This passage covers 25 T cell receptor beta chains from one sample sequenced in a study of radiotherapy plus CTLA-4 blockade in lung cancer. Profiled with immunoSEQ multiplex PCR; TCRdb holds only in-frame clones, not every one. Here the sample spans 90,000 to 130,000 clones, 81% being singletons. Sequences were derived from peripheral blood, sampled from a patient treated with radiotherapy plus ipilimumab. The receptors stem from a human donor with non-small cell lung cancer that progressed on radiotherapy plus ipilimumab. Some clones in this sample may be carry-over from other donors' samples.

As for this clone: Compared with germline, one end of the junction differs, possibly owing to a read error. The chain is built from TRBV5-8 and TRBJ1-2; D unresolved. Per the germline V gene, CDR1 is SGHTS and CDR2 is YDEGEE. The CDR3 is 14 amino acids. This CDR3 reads CASSQDYRDYGYTF. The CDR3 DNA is TGCGCCAGCAGCCAAGATTACAGAGACTATGGCTACACCTTC.

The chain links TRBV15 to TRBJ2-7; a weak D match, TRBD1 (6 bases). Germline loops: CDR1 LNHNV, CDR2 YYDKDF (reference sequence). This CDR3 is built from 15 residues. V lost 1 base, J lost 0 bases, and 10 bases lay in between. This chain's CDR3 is CATSRAGEGSYEQYF. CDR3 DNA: TGTGCCACCAGCAGAGCAGGGGAAGGCTCCTACGAGCAGTACTTC.

CDR3 sequence reads: CASSQARQRGYTF. CDR3 nucleotide sequence: TGTGCCAGCAGCCAAGCCAGGCAGCGTGGCTACACCTTC. The chain couples TRBV4-2 to TRBJ1-2, with D hard to call. Looked up from germline, CDR1 is LGHNA and CDR2 is YNFKEQ. Trimming removed 1 base from V and 7 bases from J, with 10 bases in between. The CDR3 consists of 13 residues.

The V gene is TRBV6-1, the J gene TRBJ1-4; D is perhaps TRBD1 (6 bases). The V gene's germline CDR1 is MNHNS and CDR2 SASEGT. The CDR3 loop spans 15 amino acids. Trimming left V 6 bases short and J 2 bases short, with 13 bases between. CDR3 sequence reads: CASSTGDTTNEKLFF. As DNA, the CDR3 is TGTGCCAGCAGCACCGGGGACACTACTAATGAAAAACTGTTTTTT.

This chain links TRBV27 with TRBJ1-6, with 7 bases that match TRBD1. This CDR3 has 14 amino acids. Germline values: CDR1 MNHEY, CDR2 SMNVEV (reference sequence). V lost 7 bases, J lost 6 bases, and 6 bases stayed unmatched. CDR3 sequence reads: CASTPGQINSPLHF. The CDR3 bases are TGTGCCAGCACCCCGGGACAGATTAATTCACCCCTCCACTTT.

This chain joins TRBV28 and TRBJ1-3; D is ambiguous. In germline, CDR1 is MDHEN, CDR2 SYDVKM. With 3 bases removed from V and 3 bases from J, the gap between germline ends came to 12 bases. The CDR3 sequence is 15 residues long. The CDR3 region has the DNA TGTGCCAGCAGTTTGACCGGGATACTTGGAAACACCATATATTTT. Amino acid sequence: CASSLTGILGNTIYF.

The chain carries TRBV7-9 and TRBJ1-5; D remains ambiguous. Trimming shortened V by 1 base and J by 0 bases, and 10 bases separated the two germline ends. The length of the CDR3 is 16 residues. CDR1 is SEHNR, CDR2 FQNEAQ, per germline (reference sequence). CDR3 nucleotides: TGTGCCAGCAGCTTAGGTAGTGGGAATAGCAATCAGCCCCAGCATTTT. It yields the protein CASSLGSGNSNQPQHF.

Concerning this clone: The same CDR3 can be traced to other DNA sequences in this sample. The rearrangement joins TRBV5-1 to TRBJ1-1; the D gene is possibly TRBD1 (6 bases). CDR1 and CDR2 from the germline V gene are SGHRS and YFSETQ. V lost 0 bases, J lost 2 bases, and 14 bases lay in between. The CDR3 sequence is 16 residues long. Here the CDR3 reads CASSLESPGVNTEAFF. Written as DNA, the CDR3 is TGCGCCAGCAGCTTGGAATCACCAGGGGTAAACACTGAAGCTTTCTTT. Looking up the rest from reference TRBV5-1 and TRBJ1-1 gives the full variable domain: KAGVTQTPRYLIKTRGQQVTLSCSPISGHRSVSWYQQTPGQGLQFLFEYFSETQRNKGNFPGRFSGRQFSNSRSEMNVSTLELGDSALYLCASSLESPGVNTEAFFGQGTRLTVV.

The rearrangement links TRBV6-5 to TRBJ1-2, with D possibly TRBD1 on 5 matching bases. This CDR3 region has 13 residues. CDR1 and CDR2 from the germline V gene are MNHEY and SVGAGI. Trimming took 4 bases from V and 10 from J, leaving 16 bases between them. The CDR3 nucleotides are TGTGCCAGCAGTTGGGTCCGCGGGACCTCCTACACCTTC. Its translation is CASSWVRGTSYTF.

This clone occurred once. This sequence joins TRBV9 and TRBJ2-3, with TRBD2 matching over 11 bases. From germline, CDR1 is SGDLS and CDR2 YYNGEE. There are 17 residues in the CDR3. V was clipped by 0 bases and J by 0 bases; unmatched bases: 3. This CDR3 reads CASSVGLAGTSTDTQYF. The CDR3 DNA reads TGTGCCAGCAGCGTAGGACTAGCGGGGACTAGCACAGATACGCAGTATTTT.

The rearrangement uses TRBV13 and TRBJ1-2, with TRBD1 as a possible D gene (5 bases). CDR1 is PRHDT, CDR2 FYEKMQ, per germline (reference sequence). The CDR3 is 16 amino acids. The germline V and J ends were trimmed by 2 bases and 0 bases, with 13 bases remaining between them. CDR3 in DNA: TGTGCCAGCAGCTTACGGTTGACAGCCGCTAACTATGGCTACACCTTC. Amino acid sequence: CASSLRLTAANYGYTF.

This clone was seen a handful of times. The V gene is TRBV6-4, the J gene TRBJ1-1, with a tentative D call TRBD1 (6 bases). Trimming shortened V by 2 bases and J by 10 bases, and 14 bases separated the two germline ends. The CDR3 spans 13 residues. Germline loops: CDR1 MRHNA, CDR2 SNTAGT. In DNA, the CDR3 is TGTGCCAGCAGTGACCAACAGGGTCGTAGAGCTTTCTTT. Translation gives CASSDQQGRRAFF.

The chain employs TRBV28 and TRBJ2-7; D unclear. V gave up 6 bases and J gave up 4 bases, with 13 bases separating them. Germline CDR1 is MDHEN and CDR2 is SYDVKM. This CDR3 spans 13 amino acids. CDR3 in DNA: TGTGCCAGCAGCACAGACGGAGCGTACGAGCAGTACTTC. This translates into CASSTDGAYEQYF. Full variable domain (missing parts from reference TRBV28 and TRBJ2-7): DVKVTQSSRYLVKRTGEKVFLECVQDMDHENMFWYRQDPGLGLRLIYFSYDVKMKEKGDIPEGYSVSREKKERFSLILESASTNQTSMYLCASSTDGAYEQYFGPGTRLTVT.

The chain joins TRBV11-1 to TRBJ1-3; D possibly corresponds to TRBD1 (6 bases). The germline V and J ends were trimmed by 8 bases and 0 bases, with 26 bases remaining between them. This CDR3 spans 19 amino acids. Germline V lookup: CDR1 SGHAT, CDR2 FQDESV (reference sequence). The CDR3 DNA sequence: TGTGCCAGCCAATTATCCCCCCGACCGGACAGCTTCTCTGGAAACACCATATATTTT. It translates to CASQLSPRPDSFSGNTIYF. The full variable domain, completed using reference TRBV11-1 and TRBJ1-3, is EAEVAQSPRYKITEKSQAVAFWCDPISGHATLYWYRQILGQGPELLVQFQDESVVDDSQLPKDRFSAERLKGVDSTLKIQPAELGDSAMYLCASQLSPRPDSFSGNTIYFGEGSWLTVV.

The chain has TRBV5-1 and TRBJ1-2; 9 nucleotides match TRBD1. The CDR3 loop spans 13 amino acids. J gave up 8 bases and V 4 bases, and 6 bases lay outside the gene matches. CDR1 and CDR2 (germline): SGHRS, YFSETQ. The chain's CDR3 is CASSEDRGGGYTF. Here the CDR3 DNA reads TGCGCCAGCAGCGAGGACAGGGGAGGGGGCTACACCTTC.

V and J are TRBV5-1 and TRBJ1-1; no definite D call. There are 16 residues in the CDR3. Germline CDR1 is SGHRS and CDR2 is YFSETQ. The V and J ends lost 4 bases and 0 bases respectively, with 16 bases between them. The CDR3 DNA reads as TGCGCCAGCAGCGGTGGGCGTCCTGAACTGAACACTGAAGCTTTCTTT. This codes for CASSGGRPELNTEAFF.

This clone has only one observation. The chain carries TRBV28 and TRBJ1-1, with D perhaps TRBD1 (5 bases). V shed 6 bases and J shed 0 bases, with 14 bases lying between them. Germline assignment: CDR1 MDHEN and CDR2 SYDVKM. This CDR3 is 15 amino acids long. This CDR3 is CASRPDSPLNTEAFF. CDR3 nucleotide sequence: TGTGCCAGCAGGCCAGACAGCCCCTTGAACACTGAAGCTTTCTTT.

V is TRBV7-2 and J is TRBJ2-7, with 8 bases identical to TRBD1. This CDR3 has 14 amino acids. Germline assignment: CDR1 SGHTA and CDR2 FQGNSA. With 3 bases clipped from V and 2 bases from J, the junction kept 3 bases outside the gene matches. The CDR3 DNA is TGTGCCAGCAGCTTCACAGGGGGAACCTACGAGCAGTACTTC. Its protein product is CASSFTGGTYEQYF.

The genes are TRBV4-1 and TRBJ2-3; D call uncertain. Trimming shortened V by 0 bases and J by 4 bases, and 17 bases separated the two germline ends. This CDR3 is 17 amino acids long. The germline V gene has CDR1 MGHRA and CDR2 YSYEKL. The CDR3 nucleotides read TGCGCCAGCAGCCAAGATCATACGGGCGGAAGCTCAGATACGCAGTATTTT. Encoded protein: CASSQDHTGGSSDTQYF.

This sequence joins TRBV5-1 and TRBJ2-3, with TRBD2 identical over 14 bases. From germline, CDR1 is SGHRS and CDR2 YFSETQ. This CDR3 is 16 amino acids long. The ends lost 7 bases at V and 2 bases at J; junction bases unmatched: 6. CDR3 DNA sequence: TGCGCCAGCGTAAAGGGACTAGCGGGGGACACAGATACGCAGTATTTT. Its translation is CASVKGLAGDTDTQYF. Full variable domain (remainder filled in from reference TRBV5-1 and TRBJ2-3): KAGVTQTPRYLIKTRGQQVTLSCSPISGHRSVSWYQQTPGQGLQFLFEYFSETQRNKGNFPGRFSGRQFSNSRSEMNVSTLELGDSALYLCASVKGLAGDTDTQYFGPGTRLTVL.

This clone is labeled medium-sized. CDR3 bases: TGTGCCAGCAGCCAGGGCGAGAACACCATATATTTT. Its translation is CASSQGENTIYF. J is TRBJ1-3 and V is TRBV4-2; D is unresolved. This CDR3 has 12 residues. V lost 3 bases and J lost 7, with 7 bases in between. CDR1 and CDR2 (germline): LGHNA, YNFKEQ.

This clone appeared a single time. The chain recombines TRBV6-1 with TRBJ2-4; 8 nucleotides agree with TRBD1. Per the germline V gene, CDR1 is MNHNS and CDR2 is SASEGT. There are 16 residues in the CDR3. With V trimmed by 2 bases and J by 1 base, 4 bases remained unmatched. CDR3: CASSEQGAGAKNIQYF. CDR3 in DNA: TGTGCCAGCAGTGAACAGGGGGCAGGGGCCAAAAACATTCAGTACTTC.

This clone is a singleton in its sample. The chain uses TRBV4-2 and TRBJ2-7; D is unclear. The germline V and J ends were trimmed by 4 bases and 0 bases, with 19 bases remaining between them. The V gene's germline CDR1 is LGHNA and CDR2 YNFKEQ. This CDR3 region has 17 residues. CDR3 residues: CASSPLLGSQSSYEQYF. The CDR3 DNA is TGTGCCAGCAGCCCCCTATTGGGCAGCCAGAGCTCCTACGAGCAGTACTTC.

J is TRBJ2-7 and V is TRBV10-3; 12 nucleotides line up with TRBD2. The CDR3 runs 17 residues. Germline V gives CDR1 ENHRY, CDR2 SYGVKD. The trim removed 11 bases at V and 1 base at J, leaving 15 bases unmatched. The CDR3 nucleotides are TGTGCCTCAACCGGGACTAGCGGGTTTTTTACATCCTACGAGCAGTACTTC. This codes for CASTGTSGFFTSYEQYF.

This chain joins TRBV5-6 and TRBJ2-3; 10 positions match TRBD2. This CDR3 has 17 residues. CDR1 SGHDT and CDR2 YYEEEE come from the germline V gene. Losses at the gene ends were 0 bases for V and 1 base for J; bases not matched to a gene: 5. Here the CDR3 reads CASSLAGLAAGTDTQYF. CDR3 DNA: TGTGCCAGCAGCTTGGCCGGACTAGCGGCGGGCACAGATACGCAGTATTTT.